The 23 T cell receptor beta chains in this list originate from one sample, sequenced in a study of identical twins. TCRdb reprocessed the 5' RACE reads with MiXCR, giving one entry per CDR3 protein. The data hold hundreds of thousands of distinct CDR3 sequences, with around 20% observed a single time. Another study also made use of these data, one on T cells expressing NK-cell markers.

The sequencing input was PBMCs. The receptors come from a young woman in good health.

Ten or more counts support this clonotype. The chain joins TRBV14 to TRBJ2-7, with D unclear. From germline, CDR1 is SGHDN and CDR2 FVKESK. The CDR3 totals 14 residues. Trimming took 0 bases from V and 0 from J, leaving 6 bases between them. The CDR3 sequence: CASSQESYSYEQYF. The CDR3 nucleotides are TGTGCCAGCAGCCAAGAGTCCTACTCCTACGAGCAGTACTTC.

A note on this clonotype: The junction shows a germline mismatch at one end, possibly a read error. The rearrangement links TRBV10-3 to TRBJ2-7, with 13 nucleotides matching TRBD2. CDR3 length equals 14 residues. Germline CDR1 is ENHRY and CDR2 is SYGVKD. In nucleotides, the CDR3 is TGTGCCATCAGAGCCGGGACTAGCGGGATGCATCCGAACTTC. This codes for CAIRAGTSGMHPNF.

The chain has TRBV5-1 and TRBJ2-3, with 8 bases that match TRBD2. Germline CDR1 and CDR2: SGHRS and YFSETQ. This CDR3 comprises 16 residues. Unmatched junction bases numbered 5, after V lost 0 bases and J lost 2 bases. In DNA, the CDR3 is TGCGCCAGCAGCTTGGCTGGCGGGGGGAACACAGATACGCAGTATTTT. Its protein is CASSLAGGGNTDTQYF.

This rearrangement joins TRBV6-2 or TRBV6-3 to TRBJ2-7; the match to TRBD2 covers 9 bases. Germline V gene sequence: CDR1 MNHEY, CDR2 SVGEGT. V was clipped by 7 bases and J by 4 bases; unmatched bases: 8. This CDR3 comprises 14 residues. The CDR3 coding sequence is TGTGCCAGCATCCAGCGGGAGGAAACATACGAGCAGTACTTC. Its translation is CASIQREETYEQYF.

This clonotype occurred a few times. The V and J genes are TRBV20-1 and TRBJ1-2, with 7 bases matching TRBD1. The CDR3 consists of 13 residues. CDR1 is DFQATT, CDR2 SNEGSKA, per germline (reference sequence). V was clipped by 0 bases and J by 2 bases; unmatched bases: 0. In DNA, the CDR3 is TGCAGTGCTAGAGAGGACAGGAACTATGGCTACACCTTC. The encoded protein is CSAREDRNYGYTF.

The CDR3 region has the DNA TGTGCCAGCGGAACCACCTTGGGGGCTGAGCAGTTCTTC. Protein product: CASGTTLGAEQFF. The V and J genes are TRBV6-1 and TRBJ2-1; maybe TRBD1 (6 bases). The length of the CDR3 is 13 residues. Germline lookup yields CDR1 MNHNS and CDR2 SASEGT. With 8 bases removed from V and 9 bases from J, the gap between germline ends came to 17 bases.

This clonotype was seen a handful of times. This chain links TRBV15 with TRBJ1-2; the D is unclear. CDR3 length: 12 residues. Per the germline V gene, CDR1 is LNHNV and CDR2 is YYDKDF (reference sequence). V lost 5 bases, J lost 4 bases, and 8 bases lay in between. CDR3 protein: CATSGSGYGYTF. CDR3 DNA: TGTGCCACCAGCGGGAGTGGCTATGGCTACACCTTC.

V gene TRBV5-1 combines with J gene TRBJ2-7; a possible D gene is TRBD1 (6 bases). Germline CDR1 is SGHRS and CDR2 is YFSETQ. The CDR3 extends over 15 amino acids. Trimming stripped 3 bases from V and 2 bases from J, with 15 bases between. This chain's CDR3 is CASSYDRHRTYEQYF. In DNA form, the CDR3 reads TGCGCCAGCAGCTATGACAGGCATAGGACCTACGAGCAGTACTTC.

Points on this clonotype: A much larger clone is a single base away; this may be a read error. The V and J genes are TRBV20-1 and TRBJ1-1, with D tentatively TRBD1 (6 bases). In germline, CDR1 is DFQATT, CDR2 SNEGSKA (reference sequence). This CDR3 contains 13 residues. The ends were cut back, 3 bases at V and 1 base at J, with 9 bases in the middle. The CDR3 DNA sequence: TGCAGTGCTAGGTCGGACAGGAACACTGAAGCTTTCTTT. It translates to CSARSDRNTEAFF.

The rearrangement joins TRBV6-1 to TRBJ2-3; TRBD2 matches at 11 bases. V dropped 6 bases and J dropped 5; count of bases not matched to a gene: 13. CDR1 MNHNS and CDR2 SASEGT come from the germline V gene. There are 17 residues in the CDR3. In DNA, the CDR3 is TGTGCCAGCAGGGGACCGGGACTAGCGGCAACCGGAGATACGCAGTATTTT. Amino acids: CASRGPGLAATGDTQYF.

The rearrangement uses TRBV29-1 and TRBJ2-3; the match to TRBD1 covers 8 bases. The CDR3 runs to 15 residues. Trimming cost V 5 bases and J 5 bases; bases outside gene matches: 12. Looked up from germline, CDR1 is SQVTM and CDR2 is ANQGSEA. The CDR3 reads CSVRLGQGAEDTQYF. The CDR3 DNA reads TGCAGCGTTCGGCTGGGGCAGGGGGCTGAAGATACGCAGTATTTT.

This clonotype was seen a handful of times. V gene TRBV4-3 combines with J gene TRBJ2-4; the D gene is possibly TRBD2 (5 bases). Germline CDR1 is LGHNA and CDR2 is YSLEER. CDR3 size: 14 residues. Trimming stripped 1 base from V and 8 bases from J, with 12 bases between. The CDR3 region has the DNA TGCGCCAGCAGCCAAGGCCTTACGAGGGACATTCAGTACTTC. Its protein product is CASSQGLTRDIQYF.

This clonotype was seen more than once but under ten times. V gene TRBV10-3 combines with J gene TRBJ2-1, with a weak D call TRBD2 (6 bases). The germline CDR1 and CDR2 sequences are ENHRY and SYGVKD. With 7 bases removed from V and 3 bases from J, the gap between germline ends came to 13 bases. This CDR3 is 14 amino acids long. CDR3: CAIMSAGSYNEQFF. As DNA, the CDR3 is TGTGCCATCATGTCCGCGGGGAGCTACAATGAGCAGTTCTTC.

The CDR3 DNA follows: TGTGCCAGCAGCTGGGGGACAGGGAATCAGCCCCAGCATTTT. It encodes CASSWGTGNQPQHF. The chain joins TRBV5-8 to TRBJ1-5; 9 nucleotides align to TRBD1. V was clipped by 3 bases and J by 4 bases; unmatched bases: 2. Germline V CDR1 and CDR2: SGHTS, YDEGEE. This CDR3 has 14 amino acids.

This clonotype was seen a handful of times. V and J are TRBV12-3 or TRBV12-4 and TRBJ1-2, with D uncertain. Trimming removed 6 bases at V and 6 bases at J, with 14 bases between. The CDR3 has 13 residues. In DNA form, the CDR3 reads TGTGCCAGCAGCCCCCACTTGGAGCATGGCTACACCTTC. It codes for CASSPHLEHGYTF.

This clonotype was detected many times. J is TRBJ2-3 and V is TRBV5-1; no clear D gene. This CDR3 spans 13 amino acids. Between the trimmed V and J ends, which lost 4 bases and 2 bases, there was a span of 8 bases. Germline CDR1 SGHRS, CDR2 YFSETQ. The CDR3 bases are TGCGCCAGCAGCATGGACCACACAGATACGCAGTATTTT. Residues: CASSMDHTDTQYF.

The chain is built from TRBV20-1 and TRBJ2-5; no definite D call. Germline V gene sequence: CDR1 DFQATT, CDR2 SNEGSKA (reference sequence). This CDR3 is 13 amino acids long. With 1 base removed from V and 4 bases from J, the gap between germline ends came to 10 bases. CDR3 nucleotides: TGCAGTGCTAGAGGGAGACCAGGAGAGACCCAGTACTTC. Protein: CSARGRPGETQYF.

This clonotype was counted only a few times. V and J are TRBV29-1 and TRBJ1-5; D gene ambiguous. The germline CDR1 and CDR2 sequences are SQVTM and ANQGSEA. The CDR3 spans 12 residues. V lost 6 bases and J lost 7, with 13 bases in between. This CDR3 reads CSVGGVGQPQHF. Written as DNA, the CDR3 is TGCAGCGTCGGTGGGGTTGGCCAGCCCCAGCATTTT.

The chain uses TRBV6-5 and TRBJ2-2; 8 bases map to TRBD1. V shed 9 bases and J 7 bases; nucleotides not matched to a gene: 4. Germline assignment: CDR1 MNHEY and CDR2 SVGAGI. This CDR3 region has 12 residues. This CDR3 is CASQGAGGELFF. CDR3 sequence (DNA): TGTGCCAGTCAGGGGGCGGGCGGGGAGCTGTTTTTT.

This clonotype was counted between two and nine times. V is TRBV9 and J is TRBJ1-1; D unclear. Trimming stripped 4 bases from V and 0 bases from J, with 10 bases between. From germline, CDR1 is SGDLS and CDR2 YYNGEE. The CDR3 runs to 14 residues. CDR3 residues: CASSLRGLNTEAFF. The CDR3 DNA reads TGTGCCAGCAGCCTCCGGGGTCTGAACACTGAAGCTTTCTTT.

This clonotype was seen repeatedly, ten times or more. V is TRBV20-1 and J is TRBJ2-7; D not resolved. This CDR3 region has 12 residues. The V gene lost 0 bases and the J gene lost 4 bases, with 7 bases spanning the gap. Per germline, CDR1 DFQATT and CDR2 SNEGSKA (reference sequence). The CDR3 here is CSARDLRYEQYF. The CDR3 bases are TGCAGTGCTAGAGATCTTAGGTACGAGCAGTACTTC.

This clonotype has just a few counts. The CDR3 DNA reads TGCAGTGCACCCGTCGGGGCCAGCAATCAGCCCCAGCATTTT. Its protein product is CSAPVGASNQPQHF. V and J are TRBV20-1 and TRBJ1-5, with TRBD1 as a possible D gene (5 bases). V lost 6 bases to trimming and J lost 1 base, with 13 bases between them. The CDR3 contains 14 residues. CDR1 DFQATT and CDR2 SNEGSKA come from the germline V gene (reference sequence).

CDR3 sequence reads: CASSLEWRGGGFF. In DNA, the CDR3 is TGCGCCAGCAGCTTGGAATGGCGTGGAGGGGGGTTCTTC. The chain uses TRBV5-1 and TRBJ2-1; D may match TRBD1 or TRBD2 (6 bases each). The V and J ends lost 0 bases and 15 bases respectively, with 16 bases between them. The CDR3 length is 13 residues. The germline V gene encodes CDR1 SGHRS and CDR2 YFSETQ.